The 2 T cell receptor beta chains given below trace back to one sample, sequenced in a study of human T cells and chemical hapten exposure. The starting material, unfractionated whole blood, was used for total RNA extraction. TCRdb passed the 5' RACE reads through MiXCR, listing each CDR3 protein once. The table shows some 150,000 distinct CDR3 sequences, with 3.5% to 5% occurring only once. The receptors were sampled from a female donor in good health.

This clonotype was found many times. The CDR3 region has the DNA TGTGCCAGCAGTGGAGGGAGGCCAGGAAACACTGAAGCTTTCTTT. Protein product: CASSGGRPGNTEAFF. The chain couples TRBV27 to TRBJ1-1; no firm D call. CDR3 length: 15 amino acids. Germline-derived CDR1 and CDR2 are MNHEY and SMNVEV (reference sequence). V lost 5 bases, J lost 2 bases, and 15 bases lay in between.

This clonotype was seen many times. V is TRBV13 and J is TRBJ2-5, with D perhaps assigned TRBD1 or TRBD2 (6 bases each). The CDR3 has 13 amino acids. Germline V lookup: CDR1 PRHDT, CDR2 FYEKMQ (reference sequence). V lost 5 bases, J lost 7 bases, and 14 bases lay in between. The CDR3 bases are TGTGCCAGCAGCCCGACAGGAGGGGGGACCCAGTACTTC. This encodes CASSPTGGGTQYF.